The sequence of this T cell receptor (beta chain) was determined in a study of T cell responses to AZD1222 COVID-19 vaccine. Profiling relied on immunoSEQ multiplex PCR, and the TCRdb table lists in-frame clones only, not all of them. The table records approximately 150,000 clones, 90% of them present only once. Findings of the study overall: Repertoire sampling occurred only after the peak T cell response.

Comments on this clone: Its antigen is not known.

CDR1 is SEHNR and CDR2 is FQNEAQ in the germline V gene (reference sequence). V lost 4 bases and J 0 bases, leaving 9 bases between the germline ends. The CDR3 sequence is 14 residues long. This sequence joins TRBV7-9 and TRBJ1-1; the D is unclear. Sequencing was performed on peripheral blood, taken 28 days after the second AZD1222 dose. This TCR derives from an adult who received the AZD1222 COVID-19 vaccine. As DNA, the CDR3 is TGTGCCAGCAGCTCGAGCGGGATGAACACTGAAGCTTTCTTT. This gives the protein CASSSSGMNTEAFF.